Below, 19 T cell receptor beta chains from the same sample are listed, as sequenced in a study of T-cell reconstitution after alpha-beta-depleted transplantation in children. Library preparation (for TCRbeta) was performed with unique molecular identifiers. TCRdb reprocessed the PCR reads via MiXCR and lists one record per CDR3 protein. In the table there are hundreds of thousands of distinct CDR3 sequences, approximately 12% of which are singletons. The starting material was PBMCs, mostly from graft donor cells, obtained 360 days after TCRalphabeta/CD19-depleted stem cell transplant. All receptors derive from a male patient aged 10-17 years who had a stem cell transplant for acute myeloid leukemia, so the T cells may come from the graft donor.

This clonotype showed up just a few times. The chain joins TRBV6-5 to TRBJ2-7; TRBD2 aligns across 11 bases. J lost 1 base, V lost 4 bases, and 9 bases had no gene match. The CDR3 has 17 residues. In germline, CDR1 is MNHEY, CDR2 SVGAGI. CDR3 in amino acids: CASSSILLAGGSYEQYF. In nucleotides, the CDR3 is TGTGCCAGCAGTTCTATTCTCCTAGCGGGAGGTTCCTACGAGCAGTACTTC.

The V gene is TRBV12-3 or TRBV12-4, the J gene TRBJ2-7; 10 bases match TRBD2. V lost 3 bases and J lost 4; bases outside the gene matches: 15. The CDR3 covers 18 residues. CDR3 bases: TGTGCCAGCAGTTTTTCGGGACTAGCGTCGACCCTTGATTACGAGCAGTACTTC. Amino acid sequence: CASSFSGLASTLDYEQYF.

This clonotype occurred a few times. The chain uses TRBV12-3 or TRBV12-4 and TRBJ1-1; no clear D. V lost 3 bases and J 0 bases, leaving 20 bases between the germline ends. The CDR3 is 18 amino acids. CDR3 amino acids: CASSLIPRRDVLNTEAFF. CDR3 DNA: TGTGCCAGCAGTTTGATCCCGCGGAGGGATGTGTTGAACACTGAAGCTTTCTTT.

This clonotype came up a few times. The chain recombines TRBV5-6 with TRBJ2-1; D is perhaps TRBD2 (6 bases). Germline V gene sequence: CDR1 SGHDT, CDR2 YYEEEE. CDR3 length: 16 amino acids. V lost 4 bases, J lost 4 bases, and 18 bases lay in between. The CDR3 spells CASSLPPGLGYNEQFF. CDR3 DNA: TGTGCCAGCAGCCTACCACCGGGACTGGGTTACAATGAGCAGTTCTTC.

This clonotype turned up a few times. The chain couples TRBV6-2 or TRBV6-3 to TRBJ2-5; D gene unclear. V was clipped by 5 bases and J by 2 bases, with 9 bases between them. This CDR3 spans 13 amino acids. Germline CDR1 MNHEY, CDR2 SVGEGT. CDR3 loop: CASSRTAQETQYF. The CDR3 bases are TGTGCCAGCAGTAGGACGGCGCAAGAGACCCAGTACTTC.

In its sample, this clonotype was seen a few times. The chain is built from TRBV20-1 and TRBJ1-1; TRBD1 matches 8 bases. CDR1 and CDR2 from the germline V gene are DFQATT and SNEGSKA (reference sequence). CDR3 length equals 16 residues. V lost 3 bases to trimming and J lost 0 bases; unmatched junction nucleotides: 9. CDR3: CSARDGTGALNTEAFF. The CDR3, as DNA: TGCAGTGCTAGGGACGGGACAGGAGCTCTGAACACTGAAGCTTTCTTT.

The table lists this clonotype with a few counts. The chain is built from TRBV27 and TRBJ2-7, with D possibly matching TRBD1 (5 bases). V lost 1 base to trimming and J lost 0 bases, with 10 bases between them. CDR1 and CDR2 from the germline V gene are MNHEY and SMNVEV (reference sequence). The CDR3 has 15 residues. The CDR3 loop reads CASSLFPGPSYEQYF. The CDR3 DNA reads as TGTGCCAGCAGTTTATTTCCAGGGCCCTCCTACGAGCAGTACTTC.

This clonotype occurred a few times. The chain's CDR3 is CASRDSGSRREQYF. DNA of the CDR3: TGTGCCAGCAGGGATAGCGGGAGTCGTAGGGAGCAGTACTTC. This chain joins TRBV7-2 and TRBJ2-7; 9 bases are shared with TRBD2. This CDR3 comprises 14 residues. Unmatched junction bases numbered 10, after V lost 6 bases and J lost 7 bases. CDR1 is SGHTA and CDR2 is FQGNSA in the germline V gene.

The V call is TRBV24-1, the J call TRBJ2-7; the D is unclear. The CDR3 length is 17 residues. The germline CDR1 and CDR2 sequences are KGHDR and SFDVKD. With 0 bases removed from V and 6 bases from J, the gap between germline ends came to 20 bases. The CDR3 sequence is CATSDLLPPGPWSEQYF. CDR3 DNA: TGTGCCACCAGTGATTTGCTCCCGCCGGGCCCATGGAGCGAGCAGTACTTC.

J is TRBJ1-5 and V is TRBV29-1; 7 positions match TRBD1. Germline V gene sequence: CDR1 SQVTM, CDR2 ANQGSEA. The CDR3 has 13 residues. Germline trimming cut 6 bases from V and 6 bases from J; bases unmatched to any gene: 8. CDR3 bases: TGCAGCGTGTTATCAGGGGGTGGTCAGCCCCAGCATTTT. Protein product: CSVLSGGGQPQHF.

This clonotype was seen repeatedly, ten times or more. The chain combines TRBV4-2 with TRBJ2-4; the match to TRBD2 covers 15 bases. This CDR3 comprises 17 residues. CDR1 is LGHNA, CDR2 YNFKEQ, per germline. The CDR3 reads CDAFGLAGGPGKNIQYF. CDR3 sequence (DNA): TGTGACGCATTCGGACTAGCGGGAGGGCCCGGCAAAAACATTCAGTACTTC.

V gene TRBV20-1 combines with J gene TRBJ2-7; 8 bases agree with TRBD2. The J segment lost 5 bases and the V segment lost 1 base, leaving 13 bases of the junction unmatched. Germline V gene sequence: CDR1 DFQATT, CDR2 SNEGSKA (reference sequence). This CDR3 has 16 amino acids. DNA for the CDR3: TGCAGTGCTAGAGTTCTTAGGTCGGGAGGGCGCGACGAGCAGTACTTC. Encoded protein: CSARVLRSGGRDEQYF.

This chain connects TRBV6-5 to TRBJ2-7; 10 positions agree with TRBD2. CDR1 is MNHEY, CDR2 SVGAGI, per germline. Germline trimming cut 5 bases from V and 5 bases from J; bases unmatched to any gene: 15. There are 17 residues in the CDR3. The DNA of the CDR3 is TGTGCCAGCAGTCTACGATACCGAGCGGGAGGGGTCCACGAGCAGTACTTC. Translating gives CASSLRYRAGGVHEQYF.

In this sample, this clonotype turned up many times. This chain uses TRBV6-5 with TRBJ2-4, with 13 bases identical to TRBD2. The V segment lost 4 bases and the J segment 3 bases; nucleotides outside the gene matches: 3. CDR1 and CDR2 (germline): MNHEY, SVGAGI. The CDR3 contains 16 residues. The CDR3 DNA reads as TGTGCCAGCAGTTGGACTAGCGGGAGAGGCAAAAACATTCAGTACTTC. Protein sequence: CASSWTSGRGKNIQYF.

This clonotype was observed many times. The gene calls are TRBV12-3 or TRBV12-4 and TRBJ1-2; D unresolved. CDR3 length: 14 amino acids. V lost 0 bases, J lost 2 bases, and 7 bases lay in between. The CDR3 spells CASSLARRNYGYTF. CDR3 bases: TGTGCCAGCAGTTTAGCGAGGAGAAACTATGGCTACACCTTC.

The genes are TRBV7-8 and TRBJ2-3; 10 bases are shared with TRBD2. This CDR3 region has 16 residues. Germline V gene sequence: CDR1 SGHVS, CDR2 FQNEAQ. V shed 3 bases, J shed 4 bases, and the junction held 7 bases outside the gene matches. The CDR3 sequence is CASSFSGRITADTQYF. Written as DNA, the CDR3 is TGTGCCAGCAGCTTTAGCGGGAGGATTACGGCAGATACGCAGTATTTT. The complete variable domain, with remaining parts taken from reference TRBV7-8 and TRBJ2-3, reads GAGVSQSPRYKVAKRGQDVALRCDPISGHVSLFWYQQALGQGPEFLTYFQNEAQLDKSGLPSDRFFAERPEGSVSTLKIQRTQQEDSAVYLCASSFSGRITADTQYFGPGTRLTVL.

A word on this clonotype: The junction shows a germline mismatch at one end, possibly a read error. The rearrangement joins TRBV20-1 to TRBJ2-7; the match to TRBD2 covers 10 bases. The length of the CDR3 is 15 residues. Germline V gene data show CDR1 as DFQATT and CDR2 as SNEGSKA (reference sequence). CDR3 region: CCAEVAGGPNHEQYF. The CDR3 DNA follows: TGCTGTGCCGAAGTAGCGGGAGGACCTAATCACGAGCAGTACTTC.

For the CDR3, the DNA is TGCAGCGTTGAAAGTGGGGGGGGCAGGGGTTATGGCTACACCTTC. Its protein is CSVESGGGRGYGYTF. The chain carries TRBV29-1 and TRBJ1-2; possibly TRBD1 for D (6 bases). The CDR3 is 15 residues long. V was shortened by 2 bases and J by 5 bases, with 18 bases between the two germline ends. Per germline, CDR1 SQVTM and CDR2 ANQGSEA.

This rearrangement joins TRBV21-1 to TRBJ2-7; the table calls TRBD2, which could not be checked here. TRBV21-1 is listed as a pseudogene. CDR3 length: 18 amino acids. The CDR3 DNA is TGTGCCAGCAGCAAAGCGCTACTAGCGGGAGGGGTCCATTACGAGCAGTACTTC. Translation: CASSKALLAGGVHYEQYF.